This T cell receptor beta chain came from a study of cytomegalovirus exposure and HLA in healthy donors. Regarding the study as a whole: Later work associated 17,000 or so TCR beta sequences with HLA alleles at 0.05 false discovery rate. An apparent linkage of common viral pathogens to several of the most significant clusters emerged in a later analysis. Later analysis suggested most CMV-associated TCR beta chains were HLA-restricted. Per a later analysis, HLA-associated TCR beta chains showed more clonal expansion than other, equally common TCR beta chains.

60 Vbeta and 13 Jbeta primers were used in PCR. TCRdb's copy holds only in-frame clones and misses some; the assay was immunoSEQ multiplex PCR. The data contain about 100,000 clones, around three quarters of them singletons. A single count supports this clone. What it binds is not known. Looked up from germline, CDR1 is KGHSH and CDR2 is LQKENI. CDR3 length: 12 amino acids. The V and J ends lost 1 base and 9 bases respectively, with 7 bases between them. The sequencing sample was made of PBMCs. The chain recombines TRBV18 with TRBJ2-1, with D unclear. This TCR derives from a woman aged 50 to 60 in good health and CMV-seropositive. The CDR3 DNA sequence: TGTGCCAGCTCACCACGCTATCGTGAGCAGTTCTTC. This gives the protein CASSPRYREQFF.